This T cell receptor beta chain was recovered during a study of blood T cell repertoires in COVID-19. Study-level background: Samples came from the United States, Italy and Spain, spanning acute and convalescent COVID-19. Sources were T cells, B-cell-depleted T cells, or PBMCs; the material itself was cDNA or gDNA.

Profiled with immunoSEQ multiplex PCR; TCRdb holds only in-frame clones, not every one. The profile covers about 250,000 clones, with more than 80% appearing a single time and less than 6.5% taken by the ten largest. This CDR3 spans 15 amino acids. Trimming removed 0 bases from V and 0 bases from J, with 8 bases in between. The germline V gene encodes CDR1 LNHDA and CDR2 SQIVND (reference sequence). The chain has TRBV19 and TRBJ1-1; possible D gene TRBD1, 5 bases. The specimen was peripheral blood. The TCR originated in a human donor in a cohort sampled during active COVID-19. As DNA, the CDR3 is TGTGCCAGTAGTATAGACCCAGGGCTGAACACTGAAGCTTTCTTT. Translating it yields CASSIDPGLNTEAFF. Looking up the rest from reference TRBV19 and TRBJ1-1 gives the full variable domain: DGGITQSPKYLFRKEGQNVTLSCEQNLNHDAMYWYRQDPGQGLRLIYYSQIVNDFQKGDIAEGYSVSREKKESFPLTVTSAQKNPTAFYLCASSIDPGLNTEAFFGQGTRLTVV.